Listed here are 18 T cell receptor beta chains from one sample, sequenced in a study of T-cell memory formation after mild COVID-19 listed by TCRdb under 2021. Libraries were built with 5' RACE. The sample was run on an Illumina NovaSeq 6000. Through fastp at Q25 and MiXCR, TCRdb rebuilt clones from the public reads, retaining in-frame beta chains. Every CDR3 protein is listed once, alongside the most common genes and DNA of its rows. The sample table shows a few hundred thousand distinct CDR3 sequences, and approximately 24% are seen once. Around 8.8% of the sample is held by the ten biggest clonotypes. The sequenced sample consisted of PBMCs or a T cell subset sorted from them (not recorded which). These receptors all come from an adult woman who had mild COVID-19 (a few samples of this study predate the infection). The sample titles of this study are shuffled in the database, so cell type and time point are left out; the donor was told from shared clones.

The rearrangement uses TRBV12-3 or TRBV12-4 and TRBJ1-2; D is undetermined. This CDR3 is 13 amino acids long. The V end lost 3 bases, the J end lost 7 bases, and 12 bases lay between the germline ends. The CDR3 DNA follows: TGTGCCAGCAGTTTTATAGGATTGGGTGGCTACACCTTC. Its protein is CASSFIGLGGYTF.

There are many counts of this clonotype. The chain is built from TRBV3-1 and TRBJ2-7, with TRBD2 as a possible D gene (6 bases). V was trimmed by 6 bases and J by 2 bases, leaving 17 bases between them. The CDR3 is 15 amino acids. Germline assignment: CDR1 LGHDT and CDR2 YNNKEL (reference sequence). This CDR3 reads CASSRGLAETYEQYF. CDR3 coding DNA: TGTGCCAGCAGTCGGGGACTGGCGGAGACCTACGAGCAGTACTTC.

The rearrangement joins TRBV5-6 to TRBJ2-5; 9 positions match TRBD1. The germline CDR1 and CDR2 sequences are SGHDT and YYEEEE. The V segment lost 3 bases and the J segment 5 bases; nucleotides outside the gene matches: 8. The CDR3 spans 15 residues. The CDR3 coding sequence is TGTGCCAGCAGCTCGGGACAGGGTAGGAGGGAGACCCAGTACTTC. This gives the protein CASSSGQGRRETQYF.

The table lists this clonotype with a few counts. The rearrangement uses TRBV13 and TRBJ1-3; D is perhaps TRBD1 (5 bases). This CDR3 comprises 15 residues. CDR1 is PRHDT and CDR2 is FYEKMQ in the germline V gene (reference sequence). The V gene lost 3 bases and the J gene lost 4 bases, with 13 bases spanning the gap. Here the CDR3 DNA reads TGTGCCAGCAGCTTCACCGGGACCGCCGGAAACACCATATATTTT. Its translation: CASSFTGTAGNTIYF.

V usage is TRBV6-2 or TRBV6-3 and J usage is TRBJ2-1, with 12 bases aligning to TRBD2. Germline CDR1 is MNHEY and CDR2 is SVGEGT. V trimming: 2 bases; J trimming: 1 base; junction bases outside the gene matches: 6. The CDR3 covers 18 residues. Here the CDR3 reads CASSYALAGGLSYNEQFF. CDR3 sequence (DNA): TGTGCCAGCAGTTACGCGCTAGCGGGAGGGCTTTCCTACAATGAGCAGTTCTTC.

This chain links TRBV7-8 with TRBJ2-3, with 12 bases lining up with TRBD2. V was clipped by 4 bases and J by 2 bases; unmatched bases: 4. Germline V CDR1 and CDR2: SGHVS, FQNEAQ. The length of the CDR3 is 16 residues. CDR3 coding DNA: TGTGCCAGCAGCTCCCGGACTAGCGGGAACACAGATACGCAGTATTTT. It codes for CASSSRTSGNTDTQYF.

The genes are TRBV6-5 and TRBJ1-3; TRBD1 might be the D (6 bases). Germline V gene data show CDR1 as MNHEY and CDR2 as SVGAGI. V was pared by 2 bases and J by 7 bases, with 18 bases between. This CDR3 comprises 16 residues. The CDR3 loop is CASSYRFGGGPNTIYF. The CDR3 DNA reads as TGTGCCAGCAGTTACCGGTTCGGGGGCGGTCCGAACACCATATATTTT.

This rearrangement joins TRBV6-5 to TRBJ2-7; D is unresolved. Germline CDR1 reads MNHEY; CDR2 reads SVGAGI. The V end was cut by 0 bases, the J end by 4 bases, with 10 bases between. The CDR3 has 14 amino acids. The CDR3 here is CASSYSGKGYEQYF. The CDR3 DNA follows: TGTGCCAGCAGTTACTCAGGGAAAGGTTACGAGCAGTACTTC.

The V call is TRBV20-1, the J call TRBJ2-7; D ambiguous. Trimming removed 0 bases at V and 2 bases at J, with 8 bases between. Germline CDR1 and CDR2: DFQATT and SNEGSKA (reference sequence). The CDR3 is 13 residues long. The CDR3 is CSARDAAAYEQYF. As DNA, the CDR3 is TGCAGTGCTAGAGACGCCGCCGCCTACGAGCAGTACTTC.

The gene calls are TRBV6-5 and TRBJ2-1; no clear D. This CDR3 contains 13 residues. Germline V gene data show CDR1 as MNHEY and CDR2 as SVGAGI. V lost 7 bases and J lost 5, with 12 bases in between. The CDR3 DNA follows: TGTGCCAGCAAAACACAGAATAACAATGAGCAGTTCTTC. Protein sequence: CASKTQNNNEQFF.

The CDR3 DNA is TGTGCCAGCAGCCCAGGGATCTCAGATACGCAGTATTTT. It codes for CASSPGISDTQYF. The chain combines TRBV7-2 with TRBJ2-3, with D perhaps TRBD1 (5 bases). The germline CDR1 and CDR2 sequences are SGHTA and FQGNSA. With 5 bases removed from V and 4 bases from J, the gap between germline ends came to 10 bases. The CDR3 has 13 amino acids.

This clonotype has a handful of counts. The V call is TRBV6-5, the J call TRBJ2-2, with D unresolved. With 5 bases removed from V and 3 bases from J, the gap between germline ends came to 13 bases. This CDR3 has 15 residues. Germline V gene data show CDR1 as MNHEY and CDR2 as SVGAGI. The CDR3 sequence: CASSPLPPDTGELFF. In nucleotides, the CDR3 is TGTGCCAGCAGTCCCCTCCCCCCGGACACCGGGGAGCTGTTTTTT.

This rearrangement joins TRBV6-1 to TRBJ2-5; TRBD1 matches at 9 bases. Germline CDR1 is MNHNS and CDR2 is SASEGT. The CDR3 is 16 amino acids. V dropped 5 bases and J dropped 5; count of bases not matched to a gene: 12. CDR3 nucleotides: TGTGCCAGCAGTTTCCCGGGACAGGGAGGGAGTGAGACCCAGTACTTC. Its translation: CASSFPGQGGSETQYF.

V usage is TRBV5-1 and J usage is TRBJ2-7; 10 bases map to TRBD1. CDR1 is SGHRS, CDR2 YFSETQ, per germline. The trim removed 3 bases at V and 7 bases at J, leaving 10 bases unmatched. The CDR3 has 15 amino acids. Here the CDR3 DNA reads TGCGCCAGCAGCTCCCAGGGACAGGGGTCAGGAGAGCAGTACTTC. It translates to CASSSQGQGSGEQYF.

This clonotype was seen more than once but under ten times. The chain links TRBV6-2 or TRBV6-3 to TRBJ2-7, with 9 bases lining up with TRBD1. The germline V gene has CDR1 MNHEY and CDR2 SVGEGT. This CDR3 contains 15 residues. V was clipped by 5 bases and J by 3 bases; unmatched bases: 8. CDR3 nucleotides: TGTGCCAGCAGTCAACCGGGACAGGGTATCTACGAGCAGTACTTC. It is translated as CASSQPGQGIYEQYF.

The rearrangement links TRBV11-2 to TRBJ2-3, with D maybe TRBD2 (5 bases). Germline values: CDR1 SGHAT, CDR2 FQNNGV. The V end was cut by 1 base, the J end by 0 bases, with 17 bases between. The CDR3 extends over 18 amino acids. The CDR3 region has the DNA TGTGCCAGCAGCTTAGGATACTTGGACTTGCCCAGCACAGATACGCAGTATTTT. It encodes CASSLGYLDLPSTDTQYF. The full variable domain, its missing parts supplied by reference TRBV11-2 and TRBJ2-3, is EAGVAQSPRYKIIEKRQSVAFWCNPISGHATLYWYQQILGQGPKLLIQFQNNGVVDDSQLPKDRFSAERLKGVDSTLKIQPAKLEDSAVYLCASSLGYLDLPSTDTQYFGPGTRLTVL.

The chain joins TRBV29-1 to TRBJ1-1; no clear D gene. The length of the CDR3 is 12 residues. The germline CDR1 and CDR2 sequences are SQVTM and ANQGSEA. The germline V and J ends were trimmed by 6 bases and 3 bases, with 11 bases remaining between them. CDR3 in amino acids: CSVPREDTEAFF. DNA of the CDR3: TGCAGCGTCCCGCGTGAGGACACTGAAGCTTTCTTT.

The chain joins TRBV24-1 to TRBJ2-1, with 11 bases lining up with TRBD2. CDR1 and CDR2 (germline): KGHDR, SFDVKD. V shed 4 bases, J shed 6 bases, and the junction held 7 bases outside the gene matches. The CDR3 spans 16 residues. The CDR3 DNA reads TGTGCCACCAGTGACGTTGGTAGCGGGAGGGTCAATGAGCAGTTCTTC. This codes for CATSDVGSGRVNEQFF.